This T cell receptor (beta chain) was retrieved from a study of blood T cell repertoires in COVID-19. Study summary: Researchers got acute and convalescent COVID-19 samples from the United States, Italy and Spain. T cells, B-cell-depleted T cells, or PBMCs provided the cDNA or gDNA that served as material.

Trimming stripped 2 bases from V and 5 bases from J, with 13 bases between. Germline loops: CDR1 SNHLY, CDR2 FYNNEI. The CDR3 has 15 residues. Authors' data handling: Reference gene primer amplification gave nucleated cell count estimates. Repertoires were generated with immunoSEQ multiplex PCR, while TCRdb's copy carries only in-frame clones and drops some. For V, J and clone size, that table is used; D and trimming come from the DNA. This repertoire shows around 300,000 clones, roughly 91% found once; its top ten account for 1%. The gene calls are TRBV2 and TRBJ1-5, with D perhaps TRBD1 (5 bases). This receptor was taken from a man aged 50-60 years with active or convalescent COVID-19. Material: peripheral blood. CDR3 bases: TGTGCCAGCAGTGAAATCCAGGGTGAGGATCAGCCCCAGCATTTT. Protein sequence: CASSEIQGEDQPQHF.